One and the same sample provided the 22 T cell receptor beta chains below, sequenced in a study of T cells in tuberculosis. This sample's time point: new active TB diagnosis, blood taken before or within 7 days of starting treatment. Libraries were prepared by immunoSEQ multiplex PCR; TCRdb keeps only in-frame clonotypes and omits some of them. Here the sample spans under 45,000 clones, 91% being singletons. The sample here was PBMCs, taken at tuberculosis diagnosis. All receptors derive from an adult with tuberculosis.

The chain is built from TRBV6-5 and TRBJ2-3, with a weak D call TRBD2 (6 bases). With 5 bases removed from V and 0 bases from J, the gap between germline ends came to 12 bases. From germline, CDR1 is MNHEY and CDR2 SVGAGI. The CDR3 extends over 15 amino acids. The CDR3 coding sequence is TGTGCCAGCAGTAGAAGCGGGTTGAGCACAGATACGCAGTATTTT. Translation gives CASSRSGLSTDTQYF.

CDR3 DNA: TGCGCCAGCAGCCACCGGGGAGGGGGTGGGTACGAGCAGTACTTC. This gives the protein CASSHRGGGGYEQYF. V and J are TRBV4-3 and TRBJ2-7; the D gene is possibly TRBD2 (7 bases). CDR3 length: 15 amino acids. CDR1 is LGHNA and CDR2 is YSLEER in the germline V gene. The V gene lost 3 bases and the J gene lost 4 bases, with 16 bases spanning the gap.

The gene calls are TRBV9 and TRBJ2-3, with D hard to call. Germline CDR1 reads SGDLS; CDR2 reads YYNGEE. This CDR3 contains 15 residues. With 0 bases removed from V and 3 bases from J, the gap between germline ends came to 11 bases. CDR3 sequence: CASSVDPIQTDTQYF. CDR3 coding DNA: TGTGCCAGCAGCGTAGACCCAATTCAGACAGATACGCAGTATTTT.

The chain couples TRBV4-3 to TRBJ1-4; D gene unclear. Between the trimmed V and J ends, which lost 0 bases and 0 bases, there was a span of 14 bases. Germline V lookup: CDR1 LGHNA, CDR2 YSLEER. The length of the CDR3 is 18 residues. CDR3 residues: CASSQDEHAASTNEKLFF. CDR3 DNA sequence: TGCGCCAGCAGCCAAGATGAACACGCGGCTTCAACTAATGAAAAACTGTTTTTT.

CDR3 protein: CASSPEGLPLTDTQYF. CDR3 DNA sequence: TGTGCCAGTAGTCCGGAGGGACTTCCTTTGACGGATACGCAGTATTTT. The gene calls are TRBV19 and TRBJ2-3; possible D gene TRBD2, 6 bases. The CDR3 covers 16 residues. Looked up from germline, CDR1 is LNHDA and CDR2 is SQIVND (reference sequence). The V and J ends lost 5 bases and 6 bases respectively, with 21 bases between them.

The chain joins TRBV14 to TRBJ2-7, with D possibly matching TRBD1 (5 bases). V was shortened by 4 bases and J by 2 bases, with 21 bases between the two germline ends. Germline V gene sequence: CDR1 SGHDN, CDR2 FVKESK. The length of the CDR3 is 17 residues. The CDR3 coding sequence is TGTGCCAGCAGCCGTTCCCGGGCCGATAGGGGCCCCTACGAGCAGTACTTC. Protein product: CASSRSRADRGPYEQYF.

In this sample, this clone turned up once. This chain uses TRBV30 with TRBJ2-2; D is perhaps TRBD2 (5 bases). This CDR3 spans 15 amino acids. Germline CDR1 GTSNPN, CDR2 SVGIG (reference sequence). Trimming shortened V by 7 bases and J by 1 base, and 16 bases separated the two germline ends. The CDR3 here is CASPGLFLNTGELFF. In DNA, the CDR3 is TGTGCCTCCCCAGGACTCTTCCTGAACACCGGGGAGCTGTTTTTT.

The chain combines TRBV15 with TRBJ2-5; D is perhaps TRBD2 (6 bases). The CDR3 runs 15 residues. Trimming stripped 0 bases from V and 5 bases from J, with 13 bases between. CDR1 is LNHNV, CDR2 YYDKDF, per germline (reference sequence). CDR3 nucleotide sequence: TGTGCCACCAGCAGAGATCAGGAGGGCAGGGAGACCCAGTACTTC. This translates into CATSRDQEGRETQYF.

The rearrangement joins TRBV19 to TRBJ1-2; TRBD1 matches 9 bases. The length of the CDR3 is 14 residues. CDR1 LNHDA and CDR2 SQIVND come from the germline V gene (reference sequence). Losses at the gene ends were 4 bases for V and 7 bases for J; bases not matched to a gene: 7. The CDR3 sequence: CASSTQGAGRGYTF. Written as DNA, the CDR3 is TGTGCCAGTAGTACACAGGGGGCCGGACGTGGCTACACCTTC.

The chain combines TRBV4-3 with TRBJ2-3, with 8 bases matching TRBD2. Germline assignment: CDR1 LGHNA and CDR2 YSLEER. The length of the CDR3 is 15 residues. With 4 bases clipped from V and 2 bases from J, the junction kept 5 bases outside the gene matches. The CDR3 spells CASSRRTSSTDTQYF. The CDR3, as DNA: TGCGCCAGCAGCCGCCGGACTAGCTCCACAGATACGCAGTATTTT.

V is TRBV10-1 and J is TRBJ2-1, with 10 positions matching TRBD2. Germline V lookup: CDR1 WNHNN, CDR2 SYGVQD (reference sequence). This CDR3 comprises 15 residues. The V and J ends lost 8 bases and 7 bases, in that order; junction bases with no gene match: 11. CDR3: CASGGSGGPLNEQFF. For the CDR3, the DNA is TGCGCCAGCGGGGGTAGCGGGGGGCCCTTGAATGAGCAGTTCTTC.

The CDR3 loop reads CASKRSMNTEAFF. DNA of the CDR3: TGTGCCAGTAAGCGCAGCATGAACACTGAAGCTTTCTTT. This chain links TRBV19 with TRBJ1-1, with D hard to call. V lost 7 bases and J lost 0, with 9 bases in between. The CDR3 has 13 amino acids. Germline CDR1 and CDR2: LNHDA and SQIVND (reference sequence).

Regarding this clone: It is unclear where the CDR3 begins or ends on the DNA, so no DNA is shown, and the CDR3 is as TCRdb lists it. The chain combines TRBV30 with TRBJ2-2; TRBD2, the table's D call, was not compared with the DNA. Germline-derived CDR1 and CDR2 are GTSNPN and SVGIG (reference sequence). The CDR3 has 19 amino acids, counting both end residues. CDR3: CAWSATLTSGGLRAGELFF.

The chain joins TRBV27 to TRBJ1-2, with D possibly matching TRBD1 (5 bases). Between the trimmed V and J ends, which lost 2 bases and 4 bases, there was a span of 11 bases. This CDR3 contains 14 residues. Germline V CDR1 and CDR2: MNHEY, SMNVEV (reference sequence). CDR3: CASSLTAGGYGYTF. Written as DNA, the CDR3 is TGTGCCAGCAGTTTAACGGCGGGGGGCTATGGCTACACCTTC.

CDR3 nucleotides: TGTGCCAGCAGTACCCGGGACTTCTACGAGCAGTACTTC. It yields the protein CASSTRDFYEQYF. The V call is TRBV6-5, the J call TRBJ2-7, with a tentative D call TRBD2 (6 bases). The germline CDR1 and CDR2 sequences are MNHEY and SVGAGI. CDR3 length: 13 amino acids. The germline V and J ends were trimmed by 5 bases and 3 bases, with 11 bases remaining between them.

CDR3 sequence reads: CASSQANSPNEKLFF. CDR3 bases: TGTGCCAGCAGCCAAGCGAACAGCCCTAATGAAAAACTGTTTTTT. V and J are TRBV4-2 and TRBJ1-4; D gene uncertain. The germline V gene has CDR1 LGHNA and CDR2 YNFKEQ. The CDR3 sequence is 15 residues long. Trimming pared 1 base from V and 3 bases from J, leaving 9 bases between.

The J gene is TRBJ1-1, the V gene TRBV6-5; TRBD1 matches at 8 bases. The CDR3 length is 15 residues. Looked up from germline, CDR1 is MNHEY and CDR2 is SVGAGI. J lost 4 bases, V lost 10 bases, and 14 bases had no gene match. The CDR3 loop is CATVRGRSLGTEAFF. The CDR3 nucleotides read TGTGCCACCGTCAGGGGGCGATCTCTTGGCACTGAAGCTTTCTTT.

The V and J genes are TRBV5-1 and TRBJ1-1; D uncertain. The CDR3 spans 14 residues. CDR1 and CDR2 (germline): SGHRS, YFSETQ. V lost 2 bases and J 2 bases, leaving 10 bases between the germline ends. The CDR3 DNA sequence: TGCGCCAGCAGCTTACAGACAATAAACACTGAAGCTTTCTTT. This translates into CASSLQTINTEAFF. The whole variable domain, remainder taken from reference TRBV5-1 and TRBJ1-1, is KAGVTQTPRYLIKTRGQQVTLSCSPISGHRSVSWYQQTPGQGLQFLFEYFSETQRNKGNFPGRFSGRQFSNSRSEMNVSTLELGDSALYLCASSLQTINTEAFFGQGTRLTVV.

This clone was seen a single time. The rearrangement joins TRBV5-1 to TRBJ2-1; 13 bases are a match to TRBD2. CDR1 and CDR2 (germline): SGHRS, YFSETQ. This CDR3 is built from 17 residues. V lost 4 bases, J lost 5 bases, and 9 bases stayed unmatched. In nucleotides, the CDR3 is TGCGCCAGCAGCCCGACTAGCGGGGGGAATAAAGACAATGAGCAGTTCTTC. Translated: CASSPTSGGNKDNEQFF.

This chain uses TRBV5-7 with TRBJ2-3; TRBD2 agrees at 12 bases. TRBV5-7 is flagged as an ORF with uncertain function. V lost 2 bases to trimming and J lost 3 bases; unmatched junction nucleotides: 13. The CDR3 is 19 residues long. The CDR3 protein is CASSFGLAGYRGGTDTQYF. CDR3 sequence (DNA): TGTGCCAGCAGCTTTGGACTAGCGGGGTATCGGGGTGGAACAGATACGCAGTATTTT.

The J gene is TRBJ2-5, the V gene TRBV18, with D tentatively TRBD2 (6 bases). The CDR3 is made up of 14 amino acids. Germline V gene sequence: CDR1 KGHSH, CDR2 LQKENI. Trimming removed 5 bases at V and 1 base at J, with 11 bases between. In DNA form, the CDR3 reads TGTGCCAGCTCAAGGGACGGGAGCCAAGAGACCCAGTACTTC. Protein: CASSRDGSQETQYF.

The V gene is TRBV28, the J gene TRBJ1-1; D unclear. Germline V gene lookup returns CDR1 MDHEN and CDR2 SYDVKM. The CDR3 totals 12 residues. The V and J ends lost 5 bases and 0 bases respectively, with 4 bases between them. Here the CDR3 DNA reads TGTGCCAGCAGTGTCGTGAACACTGAAGCTTTCTTT. This codes for CASSVVNTEAFF.